What follows are 31 T cell receptor beta chains derived from one specimen sequenced in a study of immune evolution from preneoplasia to lung adenocarcinoma. The table came from immunoSEQ multiplex PCR; TCRdb's copy has only in-frame clones and leaves some out. This table has approximately 5,100 clones, over 65% appearing once. Sequencing input: FFPE adjacent normal lung tissue. The receptor source for this set is a person aged 60-80 years with lung adenocarcinoma.

This clone came up a few times. V and J are TRBV5-8 and TRBJ1-4, with D uncertain. This CDR3 is built from 15 residues. V lost 4 bases to trimming and J lost 7 bases, with 17 bases between them. Germline V gene lookup returns CDR1 SGHTS and CDR2 YDEGEE. The CDR3 coding sequence is TGTGCCAGCAGCCACCCTGGGCGTTCGTCTGAAAAACTGTTTTTT. It translates to CASSHPGRSSEKLFF.

This chain uses TRBV11-1 with TRBJ2-3, with D possibly called TRBD1 or TRBD2 (6 bases each). Germline V lookup: CDR1 SGHAT, CDR2 FQDESV (reference sequence). The germline V and J ends were trimmed by 5 bases and 1 base, with 16 bases remaining between them. The CDR3 spans 16 residues. The CDR3 region has the DNA TGTGCCAGCAGCCCCCTTGAGGGGGGAGGCACAGATACGCAGTATTTT. Translating gives CASSPLEGGGTDTQYF.

The CDR3 is CASSRGDSAKQETQYF. CDR3 nucleotides: TGTGCCAGCAGCCGAGGCGACAGCGCGAAGCAAGAGACCCAGTACTTC. The chain recombines TRBV14 with TRBJ2-5; maybe TRBD1 (5 bases). Germline V gene sequence: CDR1 SGHDN, CDR2 FVKESK. V dropped 4 bases and J dropped 2 bases, with 17 bases sitting between them. This CDR3 comprises 16 residues.

The rearrangement joins TRBV4-3 to TRBJ1-4; D remains unclear. CDR1 is LGHNA, CDR2 YSLEER, per germline. CDR3 length: 13 residues. Between the trimmed V and J ends, which lost 0 bases and 10 bases, there was a span of 9 bases. As DNA, the CDR3 is TGCGCCAGCAGCCAAGAGAGGTGGGGAAAACTGTTTTTT. Protein: CASSQERWGKLFF.

This rearrangement joins TRBV2 to TRBJ1-2; 7 bases map to TRBD1. Trimming took 1 base from V and 4 from J; bases not matched to a gene: 3. The length of the CDR3 is 14 residues. Germline CDR1 is SNHLY and CDR2 is FYNNEI. The CDR3 here is CASSEDRGSYGYTF. The CDR3, as DNA: TGTGCCAGCAGTGAAGACAGGGGAAGCTATGGCTACACCTTC.

V usage is TRBV5-1 and J usage is TRBJ2-1; 7 bases line up with TRBD2. This CDR3 contains 15 residues. The V gene end was trimmed by 4 bases and the J gene end by 4 bases; junction bases not matched to a gene: 8. Germline values: CDR1 SGHRS, CDR2 YFSETQ. CDR3 bases: TGCGCCAGCAGCGTGGGGGGGTCCCTATACAATGAGCAGTTCTTC. Its protein product is CASSVGGSLYNEQFF.

The CDR3 DNA reads TGCGCCAGCAGCTTGGAAATGGGTGGCGGAGCGGGCACAGATACGCAGTATTTT. Its protein product is CASSLEMGGGAGTDTQYF. The V and J genes are TRBV5-1 and TRBJ2-3; perhaps TRBD2 as D (5 bases). V was trimmed by 0 bases and J by 1 base, leaving 18 bases between them. Germline V gene lookup returns CDR1 SGHRS and CDR2 YFSETQ. The CDR3 has 18 amino acids.

The rearrangement uses TRBV29-1 and TRBJ2-2; 9 bases agree with TRBD2. Germline V gives CDR1 SQVTM, CDR2 ANQGSEA. V gave up 6 bases and J gave up 2 bases; unmatched junction bases: 4. The CDR3 has 14 residues. The DNA of the CDR3 is TGCAGCGTCACCGGGACTAGCAACACCGGGGAGCTGTTTTTT. This translates into CSVTGTSNTGELFF.

The chain combines TRBV30 with TRBJ2-7; D unresolved. There are 13 residues in the CDR3. CDR1 and CDR2 (germline): GTSNPN, SVGIG (reference sequence). Trimming shortened V by 1 base and J by 6 bases, and 13 bases separated the two germline ends. The CDR3, as DNA: TGTGCCTGGAGTGCCGGGCCAAAATCCGAGCAGTACTTC. Its translation: CAWSAGPKSEQYF.

This rearrangement joins TRBV7-2 to TRBJ1-4, with D possibly TRBD1 on 5 matching bases. Germline V gives CDR1 SGHTA, CDR2 FQGNSA. The CDR3 contains 15 residues. Trimming left V 2 bases short and J 7 bases short, with 14 bases between. The chain's CDR3 is CASSLNGRESEKLFF. CDR3 DNA: TGTGCCAGCAGCTTAAACGGCAGGGAGAGTGAAAAACTGTTTTTT.

The CDR3 region has the DNA TGTGCCAGCAGCCGACCCCCGACCCGGGGCCTCTACGAGCAGTACTTC. It translates to CASSRPPTRGLYEQYF. This chain joins TRBV11-2 and TRBJ2-7; D might be TRBD1 or TRBD2, each matching 5 bases. The length of the CDR3 is 16 residues. Germline CDR1 reads SGHAT; CDR2 reads FQNNGV. V was trimmed by 5 bases and J by 3 bases, leaving 20 bases between them. The full variable domain, with the rest looked up from reference TRBV11-2 and TRBJ2-7, is EAGVAQSPRYKIIEKRQSVAFWCNPISGHATLYWYQQILGQGPKLLIQFQNNGVVDDSQLPKDRFSAERLKGVDSTLKIQPAKLEDSAVYLCASSRPPTRGLYEQYFGPGTRLTVT.

The chain joins TRBV5-5 to TRBJ1-2, with D hard to call. The CDR3 covers 13 residues. V was cut by 0 bases and J by 5 bases, with 8 bases left in between. The germline CDR1 and CDR2 sequences are SGHKS and YYEKEE (reference sequence). Written as DNA, the CDR3 is TGTGCCAGCAGCTTGGACGGCGCATATGGCTACACCTTC. This encodes CASSLDGAYGYTF.

The V call is TRBV6-6, the J call TRBJ1-5; D remains unclear. With 7 bases removed from V and 0 bases from J, the gap between germline ends came to 7 bases. The CDR3 totals 13 residues. Looked up from germline, CDR1 is MNHNY and CDR2 is SVGAGI (reference sequence). CDR3 coding DNA: TGTGCCAGCACACGGGTTAGCAATCAGCCCCAGCATTTT. As protein: CASTRVSNQPQHF.

The chain employs TRBV4-2 and TRBJ1-1, with D tentatively TRBD1 (5 bases). The CDR3 is made up of 16 amino acids. CDR1 is LGHNA and CDR2 is YNFKEQ in the germline V gene. V was cut by 0 bases and J by 5 bases, with 16 bases left in between. CDR3 region: CASSQESLEGRTEAFF. In DNA form, the CDR3 reads TGTGCCAGCAGCCAAGAGAGCCTGGAGGGGAGGACTGAAGCTTTCTTT.

The gene calls are TRBV4-1 and TRBJ1-4; D might be TRBD1 (6 bases). Trimming took 1 base from V and 5 from J, leaving 14 bases between them. The CDR3 covers 16 residues. Germline V gene lookup returns CDR1 MGHRA and CDR2 YSYEKL. The CDR3 here is CASSQAPQGGNEKLFF. The CDR3 nucleotides read TGCGCCAGCAGCCAAGCTCCACAGGGAGGGAATGAAAAACTGTTTTTT.

The chain recombines TRBV13 with TRBJ2-1; 7 bases align to TRBD2. This CDR3 has 16 amino acids. V was pared by 6 bases and J by 0 bases, with 8 bases of the junction left unmatched. From germline, CDR1 is PRHDT and CDR2 FYEKMQ (reference sequence). The CDR3 nucleotides are TGTGCCAGCAGGGCTCTCGGGGGGAGCTCCTACAATGAGCAGTTCTTC. Amino acids: CASRALGGSSYNEQFF.

The chain links TRBV7-3 to TRBJ2-5; the D call may be TRBD1 or TRBD2 (6 bases each). The ends were cut back, 5 bases at V and 2 bases at J, with 15 bases in the middle. Germline V gene sequence: CDR1 SGHTA, CDR2 FQGTGA. There are 15 residues in the CDR3. CDR3 DNA sequence: TGTGCCAGCAGCCGAAACGGGGGCGGGCAAGAGACCCAGTACTTC. Translated: CASSRNGGGQETQYF.

The chain recombines TRBV13 with TRBJ1-4; D is possibly TRBD1 (5 bases). With 3 bases removed from V and 3 bases from J, the gap between germline ends came to 8 bases. The CDR3 is 14 amino acids. Germline CDR1 and CDR2: PRHDT and FYEKMQ (reference sequence). The CDR3, as DNA: TGTGCCAGCAGCTTCGGGGCATCTAATGAAAAACTGTTTTTT. Translating it yields CASSFGASNEKLFF.

The rearrangement uses TRBV6-6 and TRBJ1-2; unclear D gene. Germline-derived CDR1 and CDR2 are MNHNY and SVGAGI (reference sequence). The CDR3 has 11 amino acids. CDR3: CATSSSWGYTF. As DNA, the CDR3 is TGTGCTACCAGCTCCAGCTGGGGCTACACCTTC.

The J gene is TRBJ2-5, the V gene TRBV10-2, with D possibly TRBD2 on 5 matching bases. This CDR3 contains 12 residues. V was shortened by 4 bases and J by 5 bases, with 8 bases between the two germline ends. Germline loops: CDR1 WSHSY, CDR2 SAAADI. In DNA form, the CDR3 reads TGCGCCAGCAGTGTGAGGAGGGAGACCCAGTACTTC. This translates into CASSVRRETQYF.

Regarding this clone: This specimen includes other DNA sequences encoding the same CDR3. V gene TRBV9 combines with J gene TRBJ1-1; D gene ambiguous. Trimming took 3 bases from V and 1 from J, leaving 7 bases between them. The germline CDR1 and CDR2 sequences are SGDLS and YYNGEE. The CDR3 spans 13 residues. The CDR3 protein is CASSARQNTEAFF. The CDR3 nucleotides read TGTGCCAGCAGCGCTCGACAGAACACTGAAGCTTTCTTT.

The chain uses TRBV11-2 and TRBJ2-7, with 8 bases identical to TRBD1. Trimming took 4 bases from V and 2 from J; bases not matched to a gene: 7. Germline loops: CDR1 SGHAT, CDR2 FQNNGV. This CDR3 region has 15 residues. This CDR3 is CASSSRGQGPYEQYF. CDR3 sequence (DNA): TGTGCCAGCAGCTCCCGCGGACAGGGACCCTACGAGCAGTACTTC.

This clone was seen only once. The V gene is TRBV12-5, the J gene TRBJ2-1, with 12 positions matching TRBD1. This CDR3 contains 16 residues. CDR1 is LGHNT, CDR2 FRNRAP, per germline. Losses at the gene ends were 5 bases for V and 4 bases for J; bases not matched to a gene: 6. CDR3 DNA: TGTGCTAGTGGTCCCCGGGACAGGGGGCCTTACAATGAGCAGTTCTTC. Translating gives CASGPRDRGPYNEQFF.

The chain carries TRBV2 and TRBJ2-1; 11 positions match TRBD2. The CDR3 runs to 16 residues. Per the germline V gene, CDR1 is SNHLY and CDR2 is FYNNEI. V was clipped by 7 bases and J by 6 bases; unmatched bases: 11. The CDR3 loop is CASNSGVAGGPNEQFF. The CDR3 bases are TGTGCCAGCAATAGTGGTGTAGCGGGGGGGCCCAATGAGCAGTTCTTC.

The chain recombines TRBV5-4 with TRBJ1-1, with D possibly being TRBD1 (5 bases). The germline V gene encodes CDR1 SGHNT and CDR2 YYREEE (reference sequence). This CDR3 is built from 16 residues. V lost 4 bases and J 0 bases, leaving 16 bases between the germline ends. The CDR3: CASSVPRAGVNTEAFF. CDR3 nucleotides: TGTGCCAGCAGCGTGCCCAGGGCAGGAGTGAACACTGAAGCTTTCTTT.

This chain uses TRBV15 with TRBJ1-1; D unclear. Trimming shortened V by 0 bases and J by 3 bases, and 2 bases separated the two germline ends. The V gene's germline CDR1 is LNHNV and CDR2 YYDKDF (reference sequence). This CDR3 is 12 amino acids long. The CDR3 reads CATSRDHTEAFF. The CDR3 nucleotides read TGTGCCACCAGCAGAGATCACACTGAAGCTTTCTTT.

The chain couples TRBV5-5 to TRBJ1-5, with D unresolved. Germline-derived CDR1 and CDR2 are SGHKS and YYEKEE (reference sequence). The CDR3 loop spans 15 amino acids. Trimming stripped 2 bases from V and 5 bases from J, with 14 bases between. Written as DNA, the CDR3 is TGTGCCAGCAGCTTAGATCCGGCATTCTATCAGCCCCAGCATTTT. It yields the protein CASSLDPAFYQPQHF. The variable domain in full, completed from reference TRBV5-5 and TRBJ1-5, reads DAGVTQSPTHLIKTRGQQVTLRCSPISGHKSVSWYQQVLGQGPQFIFQYYEKEERGRGNFPDRFSARQFPNYSSELNVNALLLGDSALYLCASSLDPAFYQPQHFGDGTRLSIL.

The gene calls are TRBV19 and TRBJ1-4; 8 nucleotides match TRBD1. Germline lookup yields CDR1 LNHDA and CDR2 SQIVND (reference sequence). The CDR3 totals 14 residues. Losses at the gene ends were 5 bases for V and 8 bases for J; bases not matched to a gene: 7. Here the CDR3 DNA reads TGTGCCAGTAGTGCGGGACAGGCGCGAGAAAAACTGTTTTTT. The encoded protein is CASSAGQAREKLFF.

The CDR3 DNA follows: TGTGCCAGCAGTGAAGTGGACAGGGAGTTCTACGAGCAGTACTTC. It yields the protein CASSEVDREFYEQYF. J is TRBJ2-7 and V is TRBV6-1; TRBD1 matches at 8 bases. V shed 1 base, J shed 3 bases, and the junction held 5 bases outside the gene matches. The CDR3 totals 15 residues. CDR1 is MNHNS and CDR2 is SASEGT in the germline V gene.

In its sample, this clone was seen a few times. The gene calls are TRBV18 and TRBJ1-1; 8 bases are a match to TRBD1. The length of the CDR3 is 19 residues. V dropped 0 bases and J dropped 4; count of bases not matched to a gene: 16. The germline gives CDR1 KGHSH, CDR2 LQKENI. CDR3 nucleotides: TGTGCCAGCTCACCACCACGAGACAGGGGATGGTATTATGGCACTGAAGCTTTCTTT. It yields the protein CASSPPRDRGWYYGTEAFF.

V usage is TRBV9 and J usage is TRBJ2-2; the D is unclear. Looked up from germline, CDR1 is SGDLS and CDR2 is YYNGEE. Trimming left V 3 bases short and J 5 bases short, with 11 bases between. The CDR3 contains 14 residues. The CDR3 here is CASSGWVGTGELFF. The CDR3 DNA reads as TGTGCCAGCAGCGGTTGGGTCGGTACCGGGGAGCTGTTTTTT.